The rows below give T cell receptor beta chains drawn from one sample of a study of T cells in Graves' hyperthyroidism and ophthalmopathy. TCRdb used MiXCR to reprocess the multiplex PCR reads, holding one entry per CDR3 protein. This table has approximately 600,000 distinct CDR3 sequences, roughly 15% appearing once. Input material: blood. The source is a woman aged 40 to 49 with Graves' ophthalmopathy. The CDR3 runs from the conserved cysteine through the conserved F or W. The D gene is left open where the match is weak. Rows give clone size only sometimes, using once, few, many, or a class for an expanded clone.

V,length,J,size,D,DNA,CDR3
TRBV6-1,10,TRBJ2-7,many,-,TGTGCCAGCTTGGGCTACGAGCAGTACTTC,CASLGYEQYF
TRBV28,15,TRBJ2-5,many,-,TGTGCCAGCAGCCCCCACCCCAGGGGTGAGGAGACCCAGTACTTC,CASSPHPRGEETQYF
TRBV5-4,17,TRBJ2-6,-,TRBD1,TGTGCCAGCAGCTCGGGACAGGGTAGCTCTGGGGCCAACGTCCTGACTTTC,CASSSGQGSSGANVLTF
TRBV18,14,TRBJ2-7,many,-,TGTGCCAGCTCACCACCGTTCAGTAACTACGAGCAGTACTTC,CASSPPFSNYEQYF
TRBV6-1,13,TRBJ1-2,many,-,TGTGCCAGCAGTGAATCGGCAGACTATGGCTACACCTTC,CASSESADYGYTF
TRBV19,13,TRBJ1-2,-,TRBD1,TGTGCCAGTAGTTTGGGGACAGTTGTAGACTACACCTTC,CASSLGTVVDYTF
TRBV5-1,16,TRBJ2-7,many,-,TGCGCCAGCTCCCCCGGCACAGGAGTCTTCTCCTACGAGCAGTACTTC,CASSPGTGVFSYEQYF
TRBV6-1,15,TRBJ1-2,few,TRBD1,TGTGCCAGCAGCGCCGGGACAGGGTTGACCTGTGGCAACACCTTC,CASSAGTGLTCGNTF
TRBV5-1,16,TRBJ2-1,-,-,TGCGCCAGCAGCGGAGTCGGTGGGGGATTTTACAATGAGCAGTTCTTC,CASSGVGGGFYNEQFF
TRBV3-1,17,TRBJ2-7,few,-,TGTGCCAGCAGCCAAGATGACTGTTACCAATGTTCCTACGAGCAGTACTTC,CASSQDDCYQCSYEQYF
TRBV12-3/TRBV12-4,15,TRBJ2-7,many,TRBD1,TGTGCCAGCAGTTTAGCGGGACAGGGCCCCGGGGAGCAGTACTTC,CASSLAGQGPGEQYF
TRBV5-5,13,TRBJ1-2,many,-,TGTGCCAGCAGCAGTCTAAGATCGTGGGGCTACACCTTC,CASSSLRSWGYTF
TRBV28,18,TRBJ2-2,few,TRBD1,TGTGCCAGCAGTGTGTGGGGGACAGGTTTACCGAACACCGGGGAGCTGTTTTTT,CASSVWGTGLPNTGELFF
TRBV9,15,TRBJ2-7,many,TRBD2,TGTGCCAGCAGCGCAGGGACTAGCTTACCCTACGAGCAGTACTTC,CASSAGTSLPYEQYF
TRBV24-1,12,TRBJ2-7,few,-,TGTGCCACCAGCGGGACGTCCTACGAGCAGTACTTC,CATSGTSYEQYF
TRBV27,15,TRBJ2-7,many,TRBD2,TGTGCCAGCACCTTAGCCGGGACTAGGTCCTACGAGCAGTACTTC,CASTLAGTRSYEQYF
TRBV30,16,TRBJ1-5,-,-,TGTGCCTGGAGTGTAGGCTCCCCCGTTTTCAATCAGCCCCAGCATTTT,CAWSVGSPVFNQPQHF
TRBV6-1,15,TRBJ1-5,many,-,TGTGCCAGCAGTGACTGGGTGGGGGGCAATCAGCCCCAGCATTTT,CASSDWVGGNQPQHF
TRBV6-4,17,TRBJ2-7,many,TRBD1,TGTGCCAGCAGGGCTCCCCCTGGACAGGACGATGCCTACGAGCAGTACTTC,CASRAPPGQDDAYEQYF
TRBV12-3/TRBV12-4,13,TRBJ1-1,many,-,TGTGCCAGTACTACATTCGGGGTCACTGAAGCTTTCTTT,CASTTFGVTEAFF
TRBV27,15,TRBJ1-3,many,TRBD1,TGTGCCAGCAGGAGGGACAGATACTCTGGAAACACCATATATTTT,CASRRDRYSGNTIYF
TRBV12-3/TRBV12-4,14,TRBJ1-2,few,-,TGTGCCAGCAGCCTAGGGGGGGGGAACTATGGCTACACCTTC,CASSLGGGNYGYTF
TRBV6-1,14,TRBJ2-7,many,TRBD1,TGTGCCAGCAGTCCGGGACAGTCACCCTACGAGCAGTACTTC,CASSPGQSPYEQYF
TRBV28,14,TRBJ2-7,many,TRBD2,TGTGCCAGCAGTTCCCCCCCCGGGGGGACGACGGTCCGTTTC,CASSSPPGGTTVRF
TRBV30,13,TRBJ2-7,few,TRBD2,TGTGCCTGGAAGGTGGGGGGGACCTACGAGCAGTACTTC,CAWKVGGTYEQYF
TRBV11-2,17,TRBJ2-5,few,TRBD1,TGTGCCAGCAGCTTTCTGGGACAGGGAAGGATAGGGGAGACCCAGTACTTC,CASSFLGQGRIGETQYF
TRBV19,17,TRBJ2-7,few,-,TGTGCCAGTAGTATAAAGTCCGGGACGGAAGTCACCTACGAGCAGTACTTC,CASSIKSGTEVTYEQYF
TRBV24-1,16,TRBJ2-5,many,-,TGTGCCACCAGTGCCCCGGGACTCAATCTTCAAGAGACCCAGTACTTC,CATSAPGLNLQETQYF
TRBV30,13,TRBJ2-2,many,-,TGTGCCTCCAACCGACCCGACCCCGGGGAGCTGTTTTTT,CASNRPDPGELFF
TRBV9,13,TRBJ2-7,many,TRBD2,TGTGCCAGCAGCGTAGGCGGGAGGGACGAGCAGTACTTC,CASSVGGRDEQYF
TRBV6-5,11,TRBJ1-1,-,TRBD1,TGTGCCAGCAGTACCGACAGGGGAGCTTTCTTT,CASSTDRGAFF
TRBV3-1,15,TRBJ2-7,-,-,TGTGCCAGCAGCCAAAGACCTGGAATCTCCTACGAGCAGTACTTC,CASSQRPGISYEQYF
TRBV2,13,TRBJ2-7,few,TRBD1,TGTGCCAGCAGCCGGGACAGGAATAACGAGCAGTACTTC,CASSRDRNNEQYF
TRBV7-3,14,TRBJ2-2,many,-,TGTGCCAGCAGCGTCTGGGGGAGTACCGGGGAGCTGTTTTTT,CASSVWGSTGELFF
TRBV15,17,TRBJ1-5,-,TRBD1,TGTGCCACCAGCAGAGATTTGCAGGGGGTAGCAAATCAGCCCCAGCATTTT,CATSRDLQGVANQPQHF
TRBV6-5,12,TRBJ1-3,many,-,TGTGCCAGCAGTCCCCAGGGAAACACCATATATTTT,CASSPQGNTIYF
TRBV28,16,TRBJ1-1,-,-,TGTGCCAGCAGTTCTGGAACCCTGGGGGGCTTCACTGAAGCTTTCTTT,CASSSGTLGGFTEAFF
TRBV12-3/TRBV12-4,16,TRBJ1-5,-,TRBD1,TGTGCCAGCAGTTTCCGACAGGGTGGTAGCAATCAGCCCCAGCATTTT,CASSFRQGGSNQPQHF
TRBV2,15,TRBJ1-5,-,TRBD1,TGTGCCAGCAGTGAAGCGCAGGCAGGGGGTCAGCCCCAGCATTTT,CASSEAQAGGQPQHF
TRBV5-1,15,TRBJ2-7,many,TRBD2,TGCGCCAGCAGCTTGGAGCTAGCGGGGCTGGGGGAGCAGTACTTC,CASSLELAGLGEQYF